This T cell receptor beta chain came from a study of T cell responses to AZD1222 COVID-19 vaccine. Study-wide results and caveats: Recipients of AZD1222 seropositive at baseline numbered only 5 or 6. Vaccine-associated CD4 TCRs spanned spike, dominant at 160-218 and 743-854. Clonal diversity may have been underestimated, and the donors were mostly white British, with more females than males.

About this clone itself: Its antigen is as yet unknown.

Profiled with immunoSEQ multiplex PCR; TCRdb holds only in-frame clones, not every one. The table lists roughly 150,000 clones, around 88% of them singletons. The sequences come from peripheral blood, collected on day 0 of AZD1222 vaccination. The clonotype was recovered from an adult in good health.

The CDR3 DNA sequence: TGTGCCAGCAGTGAACCCCGGGTAGCGGGGGGATATGAGCAGTTCTTC. Its translation: CASSEPRVAGGYEQFF. The rearrangement links TRBV25-1 to TRBJ2-1; 10 positions match TRBD2. This CDR3 is 16 amino acids long. The germline CDR1 and CDR2 sequences are MGHDK and SYGVNS. The V and J ends lost 2 bases and 8 bases, in that order; junction bases with no gene match: 9.